The present T cell receptor beta chain was sequenced within a study of OX40 agonist ivuxolimab in advanced cancers. About the research overall: It was ivuxolimab, an agonistic anti-OX40 (CD134) antibody, that patients were treated with. Study-level results: At 0.1 to 3.0 mg/kg and by week 6, clonal expansion occurred in CD4+ and CD8+ blood T cells.

Germline lookup yields CDR1 SGHRS and CDR2 YFSETQ. The CDR3 spans 15 residues. The J segment lost 7 bases and the V segment lost 0 bases, leaving 3 bases of the junction unmatched. With autoimmune disease history or systemic immunosuppression, patients were excluded. This clone was seen more than once but under ten times. What it binds is unknown. Repertoires were generated with immunoSEQ multiplex PCR, while TCRdb's copy carries only in-frame clones and drops some. This sample has some 70,000 clones, with about nine tenths found just once. The specimen was CD4+ or CD8+ T cells sorted from blood, collected in a trial of the OX40 agonist ivuxolimab. The chain couples TRBV5-1 to TRBJ1-3, with 11 bases aligning to TRBD1. The source is an adult with an advanced solid tumor such as melanoma, head and neck, liver or kidney cancer. DNA of the CDR3: TGCGCCAGCAGCTTGGATGGACAGGGGGCGAACACCATATATTTT. It codes for CASSLDGQGANTIYF.